This T cell receptor (beta chain) was identified during a study of cytomegalovirus exposure and HLA in healthy donors. Study observations and caveats: Researchers reportedly found TCR beta sequences accurately predicted most subjects' HLA-A and HLA-B alleles.

PCR involved 60 Vbeta and 13 Jbeta primers. Clones were sequenced by immunoSEQ multiplex PCR, and TCRdb holds only the in-frame ones, with some missing. Here the sample table reports tens of thousands of clones. For this clone: What it recognizes is unknown.

The donors were healthy bone marrow donors. Specimen: PBMCs. The source of this sequence is a girl under 18 in good health and CMV-seropositive.

CDR3 nucleotides: TGTGCCAGCAGTGAAACCCCGGGACAGGGGACATTCCTCTCCAATCAGCCCCAGCATTTT. Protein: CASSETPGQGTFLSNQPQHF. The genes are TRBV6-1 and TRBJ1-5, with 10 bases lining up with TRBD1. Germline-derived CDR1 and CDR2 are MNHNS and SASEGT. V lost 2 bases, J lost 3 bases, and 16 bases stayed unmatched. The CDR3 extends over 20 amino acids.